What follows are 10 T cell receptor beta chains derived from one specimen sequenced in a study of long-term antiretroviral therapy in people with HIV (dated by TCRdb to 2022 to 2024). The immunoSEQ hsTCRB v3.0 assay was used at survey level resolution for TRB variable region sequencing. Held by TCRdb, this immuneACCESS table contains in-frame sequences only and omits some clones. Under half of the omission traces to an unresolved V gene where checked; the cause of the rest is unknown. The sample table records over 15,000 clones; around nine tenths of these occur just once. The leading ten clones occupy about 9% of the sample. This sample comprised unsorted PBMCs, obtained 0.3 years after starting antiretroviral therapy. Receptors originate from a man in his sixties with HIV.

The rearrangement joins TRBV7-3 to TRBJ1-1; D not certain. V gave up 5 bases and J gave up 3 bases, with 13 bases separating them. This CDR3 is 14 amino acids long. Germline CDR1 is SGHTA and CDR2 is FQGTGA. This CDR3 reads CASSRTAADTEAFF. CDR3 in DNA: TGTGCCAGCAGCAGAACCGCGGCGGACACTGAAGCTTTCTTT. Full variable domain (rest looked up from reference TRBV7-3 and TRBJ1-1): GAGVSQTPSNKVTEKGKYVELRCDPISGHTALYWYRQSLGQGPEFLIYFQGTGAADDSGLPNDRFFAVRPEGSVSTLKIQRTERGDSAVYLCASSRTAADTEAFFGQGTRLTVV.

This chain links TRBV23-1 with TRBJ2-6; TRBD1 matches at 8 bases. TRBV23-1 is an ORF, with its function uncertain. The CDR3 loop spans 18 amino acids. J was trimmed by 0 bases and V by 8 bases; bases with no gene match: 12. The CDR3 sequence: CASEGGAGGNSGANVLTF. The CDR3 DNA sequence: TGCGCCAGCGAAGGAGGCGCAGGGGGCAACTCTGGGGCCAACGTCCTGACTTTC.

The chain is built from TRBV9 and TRBJ1-6, with 7 bases that match TRBD1. Per germline, CDR1 SGDLS and CDR2 YYNGEE. The CDR3 is made up of 17 amino acids. V was pared by 0 bases and J by 1 base, with 4 bases of the junction left unmatched. The CDR3 loop is CASSVGQGRSYNSPLHF. The CDR3 region has the DNA TGTGCCAGCAGCGTAGGACAGGGTCGATCCTATAATTCACCCCTCCACTTT.

This chain uses TRBV11-2 with TRBJ2-7, with 9 bases matching TRBD2. V lost 0 bases, J lost 6 bases, and 21 bases stayed unmatched. The CDR3 length is 20 residues. The germline V gene has CDR1 SGHAT and CDR2 FQNNGV. CDR3 protein: CASSLDLVGLERGVNGEQYF. CDR3 in DNA: TGTGCCAGCAGCTTAGATCTGGTCGGGTTGGAGCGGGGGGTAAATGGCGAGCAGTACTTC.

This sequence joins TRBV5-1 and TRBJ2-1; TRBD2 matches at 9 bases. The ends lost 2 bases at V and 6 bases at J; junction bases unmatched: 3. The CDR3 has 14 residues. Per the germline V gene, CDR1 is SGHRS and CDR2 is YFSETQ. The DNA for the CDR3 is TGCGCCAGCAGCTTTAGCGGGGGAGGCAATGAGCAGTTCTTC. It translates to CASSFSGGGNEQFF.

This clone was observed a handful of times. This sequence joins TRBV10-2 and TRBJ2-7; D remains ambiguous. The CDR3 totals 15 residues. CDR1 WSHSY and CDR2 SAAADI come from the germline V gene. Trimming cost V 8 bases and J 1 base, with 18 bases left between them. The CDR3 DNA sequence: TGCGCCAGCGAAGTGGGGAACCTAAGATCCTACGAGCAGTACTTC. It translates to CASEVGNLRSYEQYF.

This chain uses TRBV6-6 with TRBJ1-4; D not resolved. Looked up from germline, CDR1 is MNHNY and CDR2 is SVGAGI (reference sequence). The CDR3 has 15 residues. Trimming left V 6 bases short and J 5 bases short, with 16 bases between. CDR3 sequence reads: CASSQTRTGNEKLFF. The CDR3 bases are TGTGCCAGCAGCCAGACCCGGACGGGGAATGAAAAACTGTTTTTT.

The rearrangement joins TRBV6-5 to TRBJ1-2; D possibly corresponds to TRBD1 (5 bases). Per germline, CDR1 MNHEY and CDR2 SVGAGI. Trimming shortened V by 2 bases and J by 8 bases, and 15 bases separated the two germline ends. The CDR3 loop spans 14 amino acids. The CDR3: CASSYGQTWGGYTF. The CDR3 nucleotides read TGTGCCAGCAGTTACGGCCAGACTTGGGGCGGCTACACCTTC.

The V gene is TRBV27, the J gene TRBJ2-3, with 9 bases that match TRBD2. CDR1 is MNHEY and CDR2 is SMNVEV in the germline V gene (reference sequence). The trim removed 8 bases at V and 2 bases at J, leaving 23 bases unmatched. The CDR3 loop spans 20 amino acids. As DNA, the CDR3 is TGTGCCAGCGGCTACCTCAGCGGGGGGCCACCCTCCGACGACACAGATACGCAGTATTTT. As protein: CASGYLSGGPPSDDTDTQYF.

The rearrangement joins TRBV11-2 to TRBJ1-2; 7 bases are shared with TRBD1. The germline V gene encodes CDR1 SGHAT and CDR2 FQNNGV. This CDR3 has 17 amino acids. V trimming: 1 base; J trimming: 5 bases; junction bases outside the gene matches: 13. DNA for the CDR3: TGTGCCAGCAGCTTAGGTTGGGACCGACAGGGTAGATATGGCTACACCTTC. This encodes CASSLGWDRQGRYGYTF.